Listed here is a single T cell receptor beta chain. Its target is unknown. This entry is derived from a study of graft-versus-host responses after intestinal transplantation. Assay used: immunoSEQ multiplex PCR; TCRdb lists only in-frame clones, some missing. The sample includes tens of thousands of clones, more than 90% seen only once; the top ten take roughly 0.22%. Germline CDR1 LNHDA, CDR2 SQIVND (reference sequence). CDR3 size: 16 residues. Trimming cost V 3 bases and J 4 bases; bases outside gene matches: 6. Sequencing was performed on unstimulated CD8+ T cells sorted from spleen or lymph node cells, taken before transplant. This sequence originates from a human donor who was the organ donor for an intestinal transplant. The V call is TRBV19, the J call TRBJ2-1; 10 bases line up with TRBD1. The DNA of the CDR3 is TGTGCCAGTAGTATCACCTGGGGACAGGGGTACAATGAGCAGTTCTTC. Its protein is CASSITWGQGYNEQFF.